This is a list of T cell receptor beta chains from one sample in a study of beta chain features in type 1 diabetes. The repertoire was sequenced with immunoSEQ multiplex PCR; TCRdb's copy has only in-frame clones and lacks some. Of fewer than 400,000 clones in the sample, over 7% were seen once. Sequenced sample: central memory CD4+ T cells from blood. The receptor set was obtained from a man younger than 45 with type 1 diabetes. Both conserved end residues are part of each CDR3. A D gene is named only where the DNA matches it firmly. A row's size may be missing; if present it is once, few, many or a size class.

d_gene: TRBD2; v_gene: TRBV2; j_gene: TRBJ2-2; abundance: few; len: 16; CDR3nt: TGTGCCAGCAGTGGACTAGCGGGGGCGAACACCGGGGAGCTGTTTTTT; CDR3aa: CASSGLAGANTGELFF
d_gene: TRBD1; v_gene: TRBV28; j_gene: TRBJ2-1; abundance: few; len: 16; CDR3nt: TGTGCCAGCAGTTCCCAGGGGGCAGACTCCTACAATGAGCAGTTCTTC; CDR3aa: CASSSQGADSYNEQFF
d_gene: NA; v_gene: TRBV10-2; j_gene: TRBJ2-7; abundance: many; len: 14; CDR3nt: TGCGCCAGCAGTGAGACAACAGGGTCAAGAGAGCAGTACTTC; CDR3aa: CASSETTGSREQYF
d_gene: TRBD2; v_gene: TRBV11-2; j_gene: TRBJ2-3; abundance: NA; len: 14; CDR3nt: TGTGCCAGCAACGTAGCGGGGAGCACAGATACGCAGTATTTT; CDR3aa: CASNVAGSTDTQYF
d_gene: TRBD1; v_gene: TRBV5-1; j_gene: TRBJ2-5; abundance: few; len: 14; CDR3nt: TGCGCCAGCAGCTTGGGACAGGGGAAAGAGACCCAGTACTTC; CDR3aa: CASSLGQGKETQYF
d_gene: TRBD2; v_gene: TRBV9; j_gene: TRBJ2-6; abundance: few; len: 17; CDR3nt: TGTGCCAGCAGCGTACGGGACTATCCCTCCGGGGCCAACGTCCTGACTTTC; CDR3aa: CASSVRDYPSGANVLTF
d_gene: NA; v_gene: TRBV7-9; j_gene: TRBJ1-6; abundance: NA; len: 14; CDR3nt: TGTGCCAGCAGCTTTGCCGGGAATAGTTCACCCCTCCACTTT; CDR3aa: CASSFAGNSSPLHF
d_gene: NA; v_gene: TRBV7-2; j_gene: TRBJ1-2; abundance: NA; len: 12; CDR3nt: TGTGCCAGCAGCTTTCCTGACTATGGCTACACCTTC; CDR3aa: CASSFPDYGYTF
d_gene: NA; v_gene: TRBV21-1; j_gene: TRBJ2-7; abundance: few; len: 18; CDR3nt: TGTGCCAGCAGCGAGAACTTTGGGGACAGGGTATTTTGCTACGAGCAGTACTTC; CDR3aa: CASSENFGDRVFCYEQYF
d_gene: TRBD1; v_gene: TRBV18; j_gene: TRBJ2-7; abundance: few; len: 16; CDR3nt: TGTGCCAGCTCACCTCTCGTTGGGACAGGTCGGGACGAGCAGTACTTC; CDR3aa: CASSPLVGTGRDEQYF
d_gene: NA; v_gene: TRBV5-1; j_gene: TRBJ1-2; abundance: few; len: 14; CDR3nt: TGCGCCAGCGCGAGACAGGACGGGGACTATGGCTACACCTTC; CDR3aa: CASARQDGDYGYTF
d_gene: TRBD1; v_gene: TRBV7-2; j_gene: TRBJ1-4; abundance: many; len: 14; CDR3nt: TGTGCCAGCAGCCCAGGGGGCGCAGATGAAAAACTGTTTTTT; CDR3aa: CASSPGGADEKLFF
d_gene: NA; v_gene: TRBV28; j_gene: TRBJ1-1; abundance: once; len: 15; CDR3nt: TGTGCCAGCAATTTTGAAGACAGACGGAACACTGAAGCTTTCTTT; CDR3aa: CASNFEDRRNTEAFF
d_gene: NA; v_gene: TRBV6-5; j_gene: TRBJ1-6; abundance: NA; len: 12; CDR3nt: TGTGCCAGCAGTGAGGGGAAGGCACCCCTCCACTTT; CDR3aa: CASSEGKAPLHF
d_gene: NA; v_gene: TRBV6-1; j_gene: TRBJ1-2; abundance: few; len: 14; CDR3nt: TGTGCCAGCAGTGAAGCCTGGGATGAGTATGGCTACACCTTC; CDR3aa: CASSEAWDEYGYTF
d_gene: NA; v_gene: TRBV7-2; j_gene: TRBJ1-1; abundance: NA; len: 12; CDR3nt: TGTGCCAGCAGCCCTTATAAGGGGGTCGCTTTCTTT; CDR3aa: CASSPYKGVAFF
d_gene: TRBD1; v_gene: TRBV5-1; j_gene: TRBJ1-4; abundance: NA; len: 14; CDR3nt: TGCGCCAGCAGCTTGTATACGACAGGGGAAAAACTGTTTTTT; CDR3aa: CASSLYTTGEKLFF
d_gene: NA; v_gene: TRBV11-3; j_gene: TRBJ2-1; abundance: few; len: 13; CDR3nt: TGTGCCAGCAGCTTATTTACCTACAATGAGCAGTTCTTC; CDR3aa: CASSLFTYNEQFF
d_gene: NA; v_gene: TRBV9; j_gene: TRBJ2-1; abundance: few; len: 14; CDR3nt: TGTGCCAGCAGCGTAGGTCGAGGAGGGAAGGAGCAGTTCTTC; CDR3aa: CASSVGRGGKEQFF
d_gene: NA; v_gene: TRBV6-5; j_gene: TRBJ1-2; abundance: NA; len: 15; CDR3nt: TGTGCCAGCAGTTCCCTGGGGCAGGGTGAATATGGCTACACCTTC; CDR3aa: CASSSLGQGEYGYTF
d_gene: TRBD2; v_gene: TRBV11-2; j_gene: TRBJ2-3; abundance: few; len: 15; CDR3nt: TGTGCCAGCAACGACGGAGCGGGGGGGCGGGATACGCAGTATTTT; CDR3aa: CASNDGAGGRDTQYF
d_gene: TRBD2; v_gene: TRBV4-1; j_gene: TRBJ2-3; abundance: NA; len: 16; CDR3nt: TGCGCCAGCAGCCAATGGACTAGCGGGGGGGCAGGTACGCAGTATTTT; CDR3aa: CASSQWTSGGAGTQYF